Here is one T cell receptor (beta chain) with its context. Germline V gene data show CDR1 as DFQATT and CDR2 as SNEGSKA (reference sequence). The CDR3 contains 14 residues. These data belong to a study of monozygotic twins with inflammatory bowel disease. Researchers used roughly 3,800 ng of total RNA for each TCR library. TCRdb derives one entry per CDR3 protein from the 5' RACE reads, leaving out DNA. The table for this sample gives about 99,000 distinct CDR3 sequences. The V and J genes are TRBV20-1 and TRBJ2-1; no DNA is available, so the TRBD1 call from TCRdb remains unchecked. This clonotype was sampled from a human donor with ulcerative colitis or Crohn's disease, or a healthy co-twin of an affected twin (not recorded which). The sample consisted of blood. CDR3 amino acids: CSASRRRGYNEQFF.